This T cell receptor beta chain was recovered during a study of early T cells in non-severe SARS-CoV-2 infection. Overall study context: Bulk RNA isolated from unsorted whole blood underwent sequencing; chains were not paired.

The CDR3 has 14 residues. The germline CDR1 and CDR2 sequences are KGHSH and LQKENI. Trimming cost V 6 bases and J 3 bases, with 11 bases left between them. There are many counts of this clonotype. What it binds is unknown. The study's findings and limits: The VDJdb matching leaned toward anti-spike CD8 responses and overlooked private and CD4 specificities.

Unique molecular identifier tags were affixed to discrete cDNA molecules. TCRdb reprocessed the 5' RACE reads via MiXCR and lists one record per CDR3 protein. The sample records roughly 38,000 distinct CDR3 sequences, 5.8% being singletons. The TCR comes from an adult who was a healthcare worker with PCR-confirmed SARS-CoV-2 infection or an uninfected control (not recorded which). The chain couples TRBV18 to TRBJ1-4; D is undetermined. Material: whole blood. As DNA, the CDR3 is TGTGCCAGCTCCGAGAAAAGGCCTAATGAAAAACTGTTTTTT. Protein sequence: CASSEKRPNEKLFF. The full variable domain, rest sourced from reference TRBV18 and TRBJ1-4, is NAGVMQNPRHLVRRRGQEARLRCSPMKGHSHVYWYRQLPEEGLKFMVYLQKENIIDESGMPKERFSAEFPKEGPSILRIQQVVRGDSAAYFCASSEKRPNEKLFFGSGTQLSVL.